Sequencing of this T cell receptor (beta chain) was carried out in a study of blood T cell repertoires in COVID-19. Study in general: Acute-phase and convalescent COVID-19 samples originated in the United States, Italy and Spain.

After removal of 3 bases from V and 0 bases from J, the junction contained 10 bases not matched to a gene. CDR1 and CDR2 from the germline V gene are MGHRA and YSYEKL. The CDR3 covers 17 residues. This clone was seen only once. The authors' processing: Counts of nucleated cells, estimated from reference gene primer amplification, were obtained. The protocol was immunoSEQ multiplex PCR, while the TCRdb copy is restricted to in-frame clones and leaves out a portion. V, J and clone size derive from that table, while D and trimming were established from the DNA sequence. Here the sample spans about 190,000 clones, approximately 91% being singletons.

This rearrangement joins TRBV4-1 to TRBJ2-5; 7 nucleotides match TRBD1. This receptor was obtained from a man aged 35 to 55 with acute or convalescent COVID-19. The sequencing input was peripheral blood. CDR3 loop: CASSQVSTGVDQETQYF. The CDR3 DNA follows: TGCGCCAGCAGCCAGGTTTCTACAGGGGTAGACCAAGAGACCCAGTACTTC.